This TCR beta chain was documented in a study of OX40 agonist ivuxolimab in advanced cancers. Across the study: Ivuxolimab was administered intravenously to patients at 0.01 to 10 mg/kg every 2 weeks. Points from the study as a whole: The work left the antigen specificity of expanded peripheral T cells undetermined. Some patients without response likewise showed low normalized clonal expansion.

Trimming took off 3 bases at V and 8 bases at J, with 10 bases between the two ends. Germline V CDR1 and CDR2: KGHSH, LQKENI. This CDR3 has 12 amino acids. Sequenced by immunoSEQ multiplex PCR; TCRdb stores in-frame clones only, minus some. The data hold more than 95,000 clones, with around 93% observed a single time. The count of this clone is one. Its target is unknown. The chain is built from TRBV18 and TRBJ1-1; D not resolved. The TCR sequence derives from an adult with an advanced solid tumor such as melanoma, head and neck, liver or kidney cancer. Sequenced material: CD4+ or CD8+ T cells sorted from blood, taken in a trial of the OX40 agonist ivuxolimab. CDR3 protein: CASSPGEEEAFF. The CDR3 DNA reads TGTGCCAGCTCACCGGGAGAGGAAGAAGCTTTCTTT.